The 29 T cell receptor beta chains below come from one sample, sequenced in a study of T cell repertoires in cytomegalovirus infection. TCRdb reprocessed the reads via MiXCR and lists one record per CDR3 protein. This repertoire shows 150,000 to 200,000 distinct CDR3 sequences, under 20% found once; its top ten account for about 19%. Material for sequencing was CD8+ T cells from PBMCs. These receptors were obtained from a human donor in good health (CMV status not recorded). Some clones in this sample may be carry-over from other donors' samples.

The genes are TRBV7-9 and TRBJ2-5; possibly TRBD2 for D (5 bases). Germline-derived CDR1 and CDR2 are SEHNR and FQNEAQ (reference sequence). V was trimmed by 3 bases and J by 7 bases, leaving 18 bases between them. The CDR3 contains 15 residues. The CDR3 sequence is CASSLADFEGRTQYF. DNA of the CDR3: TGTGCCAGCAGCTTGGCCGACTTTGAGGGTAGGACCCAGTACTTC.

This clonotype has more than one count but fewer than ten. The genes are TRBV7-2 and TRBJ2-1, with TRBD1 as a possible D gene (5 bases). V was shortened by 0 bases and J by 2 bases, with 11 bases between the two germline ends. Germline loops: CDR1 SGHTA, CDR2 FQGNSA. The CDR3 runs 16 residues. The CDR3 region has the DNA TGTGCCAGCAGCTTAGCAGGGGCGTGGACCTACAATGAGCAGTTCTTC. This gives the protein CASSLAGAWTYNEQFF.

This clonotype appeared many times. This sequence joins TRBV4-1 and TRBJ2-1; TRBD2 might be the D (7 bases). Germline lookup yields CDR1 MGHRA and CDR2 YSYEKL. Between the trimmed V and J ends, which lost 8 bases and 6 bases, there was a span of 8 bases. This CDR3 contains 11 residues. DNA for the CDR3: TGCGCCAGCCGGGGGGCCAATGAGCAGTTCTTC. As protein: CASRGANEQFF.

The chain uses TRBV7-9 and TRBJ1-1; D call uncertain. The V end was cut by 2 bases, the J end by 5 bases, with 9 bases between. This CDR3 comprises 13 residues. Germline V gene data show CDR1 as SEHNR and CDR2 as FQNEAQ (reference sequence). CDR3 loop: CASSLPGVTEAFF. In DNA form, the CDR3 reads TGTGCCAGCAGCTTACCCGGGGTTACTGAAGCTTTCTTT. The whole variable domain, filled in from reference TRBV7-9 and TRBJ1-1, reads DTGVSQNPRHKITKRGQNVTFRCDPISEHNRLYWYRQTLGQGPEFLTYFQNEAQLEKSRLLSDRFSAERPKGSFSTLEIQRTEQGDSAMYLCASSLPGVTEAFFGQGTRLTVV.

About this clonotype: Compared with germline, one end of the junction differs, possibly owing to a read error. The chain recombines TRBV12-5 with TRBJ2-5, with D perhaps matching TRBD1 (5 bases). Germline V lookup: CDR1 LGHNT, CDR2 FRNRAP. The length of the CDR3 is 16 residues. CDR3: CASGLDTTLTQETQYF. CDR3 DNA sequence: TGTGCTAGTGGGTTGGACACAACCCTAACTCAAGAGACCCAGTACTTC. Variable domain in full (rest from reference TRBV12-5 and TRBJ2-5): DARVTQTPRHKVTEMGQEVTMRCQPILGHNTVFWYRQTMMQGLELLAYFRNRAPLDDSGMPKDRFSAEMPDATLATLKIQPSEPRDSAVYFCASGLDTTLTQETQYFGPGTRLLVL.

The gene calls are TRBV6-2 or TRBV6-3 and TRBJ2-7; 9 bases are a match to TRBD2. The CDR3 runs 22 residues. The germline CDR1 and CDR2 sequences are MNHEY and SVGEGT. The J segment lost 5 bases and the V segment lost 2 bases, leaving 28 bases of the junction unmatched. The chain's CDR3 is CASSYRQNPSEEREVRGDEQYF. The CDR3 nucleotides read TGTGCCAGCAGTTACAGGCAGAATCCATCCGAGGAGCGGGAGGTACGCGGCGACGAGCAGTACTTC.

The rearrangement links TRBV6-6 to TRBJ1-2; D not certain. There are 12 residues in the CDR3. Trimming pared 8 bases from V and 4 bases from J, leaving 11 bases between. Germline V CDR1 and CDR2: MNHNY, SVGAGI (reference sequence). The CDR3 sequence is CASPRRGYGYTF. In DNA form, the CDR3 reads TGTGCCAGCCCCCGCCGGGGCTATGGCTACACCTTC.

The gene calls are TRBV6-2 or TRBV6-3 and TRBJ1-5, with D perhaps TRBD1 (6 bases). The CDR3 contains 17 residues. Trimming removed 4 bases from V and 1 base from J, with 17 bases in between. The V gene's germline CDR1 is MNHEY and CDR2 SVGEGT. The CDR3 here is CASSSPGERGSNQPQHF. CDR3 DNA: TGTGCCAGCAGTTCACCAGGGGAACGGGGAAGCAATCAGCCCCAGCATTTT.

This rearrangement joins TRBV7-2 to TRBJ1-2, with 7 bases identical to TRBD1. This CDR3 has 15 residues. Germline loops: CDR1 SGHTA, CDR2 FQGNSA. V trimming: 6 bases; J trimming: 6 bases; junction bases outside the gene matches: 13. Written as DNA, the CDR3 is TGTGCCAGCAGAAGAAGGGGGCGGGATCTTGATGGCTACACCTTC. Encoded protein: CASRRRGRDLDGYTF.

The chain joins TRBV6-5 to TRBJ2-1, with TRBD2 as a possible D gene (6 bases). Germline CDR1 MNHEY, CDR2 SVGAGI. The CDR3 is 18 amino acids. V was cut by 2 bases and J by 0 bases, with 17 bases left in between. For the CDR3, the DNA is TGTGCCAGCAGTTACCCGAGAAGCGGAGGGAGCTCCTACAATGAGCAGTTCTTC. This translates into CASSYPRSGGSSYNEQFF.

Here the CDR3 DNA reads TGTGCCAGCAGCTTAGGGGGCGTCGGCCAGCCCCAGCATTTT. Amino acids: CASSLGGVGQPQHF. J is TRBJ1-5 and V is TRBV7-9; a weak D match, TRBD1 (5 bases). CDR1 and CDR2 (germline): SEHNR, FQNEAQ (reference sequence). With 1 base removed from V and 7 bases from J, the gap between germline ends came to 11 bases. This CDR3 spans 14 amino acids. Combining the CDR3 with reference TRBV7-9 and TRBJ1-5 gives the whole variable domain DTGVSQNPRHKITKRGQNVTFRCDPISEHNRLYWYRQTLGQGPEFLTYFQNEAQLEKSRLLSDRFSAERPKGSFSTLEIQRTEQGDSAMYLCASSLGGVGQPQHFGDGTRLSIL.

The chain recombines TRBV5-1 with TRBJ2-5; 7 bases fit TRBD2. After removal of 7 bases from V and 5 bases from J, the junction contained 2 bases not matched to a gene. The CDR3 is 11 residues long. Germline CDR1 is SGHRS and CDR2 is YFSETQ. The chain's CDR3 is CASFGGETQYF. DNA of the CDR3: TGCGCCAGCTTCGGGGGGGAGACCCAGTACTTC.

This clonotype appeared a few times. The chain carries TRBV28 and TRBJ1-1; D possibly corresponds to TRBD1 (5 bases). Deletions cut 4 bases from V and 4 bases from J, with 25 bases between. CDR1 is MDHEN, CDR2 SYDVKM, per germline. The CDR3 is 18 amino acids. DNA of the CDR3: TGTGCCAGCAGTTATCATCTTTCGCAGGGATCGATCCGCACTGAAGCTTTCTTT. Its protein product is CASSYHLSQGSIRTEAFF.

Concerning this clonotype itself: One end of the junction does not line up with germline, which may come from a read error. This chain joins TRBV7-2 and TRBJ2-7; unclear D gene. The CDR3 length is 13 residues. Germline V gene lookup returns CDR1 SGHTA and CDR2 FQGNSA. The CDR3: CASGLLSYVEQYF. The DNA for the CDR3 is TGTGCCAGCGGCTTACTCTCCTACGTCGAGCAGTACTTC.

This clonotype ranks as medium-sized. The CDR3 DNA reads as TGTGCCAGCAGACCGCCGGGACAAGCCAAGCTTACCATATATTTT. Its translation is CASRPPGQAKLTIYF. The rearrangement uses TRBV7-9 and TRBJ1-3, with D perhaps matching TRBD1 (6 bases). Germline values: CDR1 SEHNR, CDR2 FQNEAQ (reference sequence). The CDR3 covers 15 residues. Trimming removed 6 bases at V and 10 bases at J, with 22 bases between.

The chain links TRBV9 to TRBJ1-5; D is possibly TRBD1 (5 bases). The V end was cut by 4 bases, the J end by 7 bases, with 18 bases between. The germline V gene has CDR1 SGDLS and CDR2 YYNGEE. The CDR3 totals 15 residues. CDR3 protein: CASSSGGGLRQPQHF. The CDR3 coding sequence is TGTGCCAGCAGCTCGGGGGGAGGGCTGAGACAGCCCCAGCATTTT.

CDR3 in amino acids: CASSYGAGGGNIQYF. The CDR3 coding sequence is TGTGCCAGCAGTTACGGGGCGGGGGGGGGGAACATTCAGTACTTC. This chain joins TRBV6-5 and TRBJ2-4; the match to TRBD2 covers 9 bases. Germline CDR1 MNHEY, CDR2 SVGAGI. The V segment lost 2 bases and the J segment 7 bases; nucleotides outside the gene matches: 6. CDR3 size: 15 residues.

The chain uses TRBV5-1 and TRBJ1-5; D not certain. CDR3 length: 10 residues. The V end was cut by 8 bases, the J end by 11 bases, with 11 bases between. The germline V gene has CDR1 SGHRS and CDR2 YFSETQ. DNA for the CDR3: TGCGCCAGAATTTGTTGTGCCCAGCATTTT. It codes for CARICCAQHF.

The CDR3 DNA sequence: TGTGCTAGTGGTCTAAGTTTCGGGGAGCTGTTTTTT. It specifies CASGLSFGELFF. The rearrangement joins TRBV12-5 to TRBJ2-2; D is undetermined. Trimming pared 5 bases from V and 7 bases from J, leaving 8 bases between. The CDR3 has 12 residues. CDR1 and CDR2 (germline): LGHNT, FRNRAP.

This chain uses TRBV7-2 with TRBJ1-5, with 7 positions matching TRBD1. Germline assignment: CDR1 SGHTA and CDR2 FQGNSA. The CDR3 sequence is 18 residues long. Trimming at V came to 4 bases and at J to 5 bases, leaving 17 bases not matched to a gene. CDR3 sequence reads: CASSSSLWGQSDHQPQHF. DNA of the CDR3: TGTGCCAGCAGCTCCTCTCTATGGGGACAGAGCGACCATCAGCCCCAGCATTTT.

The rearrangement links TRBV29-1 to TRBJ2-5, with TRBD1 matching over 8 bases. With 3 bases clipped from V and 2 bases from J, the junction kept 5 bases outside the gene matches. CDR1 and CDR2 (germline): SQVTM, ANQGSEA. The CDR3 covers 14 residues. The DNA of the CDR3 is TGCAGCGTTGACCGGACAGGGAGACAAGAGACCCAGTACTTC. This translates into CSVDRTGRQETQYF.

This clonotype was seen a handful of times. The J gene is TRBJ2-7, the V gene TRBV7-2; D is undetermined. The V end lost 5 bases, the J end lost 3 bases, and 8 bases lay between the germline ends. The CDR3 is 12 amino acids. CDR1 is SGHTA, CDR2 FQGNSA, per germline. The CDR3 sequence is CASSKRIYEQYF. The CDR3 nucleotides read TGTGCCAGCAGCAAGAGAATCTACGAGCAGTACTTC.

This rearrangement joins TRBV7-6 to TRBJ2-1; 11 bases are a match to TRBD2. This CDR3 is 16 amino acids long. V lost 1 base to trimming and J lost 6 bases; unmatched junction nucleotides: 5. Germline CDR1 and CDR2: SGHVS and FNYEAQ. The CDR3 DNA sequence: TGTGCCAGCAGCTTAGTGTCTAGCGGGGGGAGCAATGAGCAGTTCTTC. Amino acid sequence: CASSLVSSGGSNEQFF.

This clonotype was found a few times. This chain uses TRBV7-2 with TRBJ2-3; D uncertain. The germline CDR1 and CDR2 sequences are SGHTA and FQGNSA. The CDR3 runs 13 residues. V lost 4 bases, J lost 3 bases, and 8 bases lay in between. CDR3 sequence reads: CASSSVRTDTQYF. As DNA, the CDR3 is TGTGCCAGCAGCTCCGTAAGGACAGATACGCAGTATTTT.

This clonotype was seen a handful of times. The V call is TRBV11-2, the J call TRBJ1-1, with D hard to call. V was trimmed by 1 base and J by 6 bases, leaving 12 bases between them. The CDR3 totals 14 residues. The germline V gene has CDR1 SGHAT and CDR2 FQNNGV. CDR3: CASSLGGEGAEAFF. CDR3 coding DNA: TGTGCCAGCAGCTTAGGTGGGGAGGGAGCTGAAGCTTTCTTT.

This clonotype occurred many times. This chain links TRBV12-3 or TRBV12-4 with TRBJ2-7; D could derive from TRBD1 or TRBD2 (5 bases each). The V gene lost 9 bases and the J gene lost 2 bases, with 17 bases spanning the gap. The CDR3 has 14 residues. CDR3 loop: CASWDQSGTYEQYF. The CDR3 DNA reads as TGTGCCAGTTGGGACCAATCAGGCACCTACGAGCAGTACTTC.

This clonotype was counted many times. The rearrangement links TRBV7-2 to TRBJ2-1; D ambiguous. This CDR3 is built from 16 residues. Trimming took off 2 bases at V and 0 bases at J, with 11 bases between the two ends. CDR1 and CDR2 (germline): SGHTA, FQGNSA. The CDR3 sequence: CASSLMDGRSYNEQFF. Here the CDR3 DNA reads TGTGCCAGCAGCTTAATGGACGGTCGCTCCTACAATGAGCAGTTCTTC. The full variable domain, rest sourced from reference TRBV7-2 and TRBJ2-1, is GAGVSQSPSNKVTEKGKDVELRCDPISGHTALYWYRQSLGQGLEFLIYFQGNSAPDKSGLPSDRFSAERTGGSVSTLTIQRTQQEDSAVYLCASSLMDGRSYNEQFFGPGTRLTVL.

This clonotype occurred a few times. The CDR3 here is CASSQVTTGLYNEQFF. CDR3 nucleotides: TGTGCCAGCAGCCAAGTGACGACAGGACTTTACAATGAGCAGTTCTTC. The chain carries TRBV3-1 and TRBJ2-1; possible D gene TRBD1, 6 bases. The CDR3 has 16 amino acids. Looked up from germline, CDR1 is LGHDT and CDR2 is YNNKEL (reference sequence). Trimming removed 1 base from V and 4 bases from J, with 14 bases in between.

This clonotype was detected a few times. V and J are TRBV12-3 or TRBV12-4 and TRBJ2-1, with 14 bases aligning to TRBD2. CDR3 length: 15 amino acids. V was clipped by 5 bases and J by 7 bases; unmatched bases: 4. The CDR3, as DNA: TGTGCCAGCAGTACCGGGACTAGCGGGGGTAATGAGCAGTTCTTC. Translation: CASSTGTSGGNEQFF.